This T cell receptor (beta chain) was recorded in a study of vaccination effects on CD4 cells after COVID-19. Study context: Every well got over 1.5 million PBMC, which were grown with 10 IU/ml IL-2 and about 9.5 ug/ml peptides.

The culture ran for roughly ten days before CD4+ T cells were isolated. The participants, recipients of two vaccine doses, got either BNT162b2 or mRNA-1273. Measured with immunoSEQ multiplex PCR; TCRdb has only the in-frame clones, and not every one. The top ten clones hold roughly 8% of a sample with 40,000 to 45,000 clones, around two thirds of them seen once. This clone occurred a few times. The antigen is undetermined. The germline gives CDR1 LNHDA, CDR2 SQIVND (reference sequence). V dropped 4 bases and J dropped 3; count of bases not matched to a gene: 5. This CDR3 has 15 amino acids. V gene TRBV19 combines with J gene TRBJ2-7, with TRBD1 identical over 11 bases. The specimen was CD4+ T cells from PBMCs cultured without peptide, collected after COVID-19 vaccination. The clonotype was recovered from a human donor who received a COVID-19 vaccine. The DNA for the CDR3 is TGTGCCAGTAGTAACAAGGGACAGGGGGGCTACGAGCAGTACTTC. It is translated as CASSNKGQGGYEQYF.